What follows describes a single T cell receptor (beta chain). Repertoires were generated with immunoSEQ multiplex PCR, while TCRdb's copy carries only in-frame clones and drops some. The sample includes some 110,000 clones, about two thirds seen only once; the top ten take approximately 0.9%. The CDR3 extends over 14 amino acids. Trimming stripped 1 base from V and 5 bases from J, with 11 bases between. CDR1 and CDR2 from the germline V gene are SGHTA and FQGNSA. The record originates from a study of blood T cell repertoires in COVID-19. About the study: Acute and convalescent COVID-19 samples came from the United States, Italy and Spain.

The chain carries TRBV7-2 and TRBJ2-5; no definite D call. The sequencing input was peripheral blood. This sequence was found in a human donor with acute or convalescent COVID-19. The donor label of this sample is uncertain. This CDR3 reads CASSLEVFRETQYF. As DNA, the CDR3 is TGTGCCAGCAGCTTAGAAGTTTTCAGGGAGACCCAGTACTTC.